This TCR beta chain was sequenced in a study of cytomegalovirus exposure and HLA in healthy donors. The CDR3 consists of 15 residues. The V end lost 5 bases, the J end lost 0 bases, and 11 bases lay between the germline ends. Germline lookup yields CDR1 LNHDA and CDR2 SQIVND (reference sequence). The method was immunoSEQ multiplex PCR; TCRdb's version includes in-frame clones alone and lacks a portion of them. Among some 140,000 clones, 70% to 90% were seen once, and the ten largest hold roughly 6.7%. The rearrangement uses TRBV19 and TRBJ1-5; no reliable D call. The sequence derives from a woman in her twenties or thirties in good health and CMV-seropositive. Sequenced input: PBMCs. CDR3 DNA: TGTGCCAGTAGTCGCGTCCCATATAGCAATCAGCCCCAGCATTTT. This encodes CASSRVPYSNQPQHF.